Listed below are T cell receptor beta chains from one sample, sequenced in a study of cytomegalovirus exposure and HLA in healthy donors. The data were produced by immunoSEQ multiplex PCR, yet TCRdb's version contains in-frame clones alone and is incomplete. The top ten hold around 5.5% of the sample, which has about 90,000 clones, roughly 58% seen once. The sequenced sample was PBMCs. These TCRs come from a woman aged 25 to 45 in good health and CMV-seropositive. Each CDR3 is given with its conserved first and last residue. Each record gives: D gene, clone size, V gene, J gene, CDR3 protein, CDR3 DNA. D genes are given only for firm matches. Only part of the rows carry a size: once, few, many, or a class if the clone is expanded.

>-|few|TRBV30|TRBJ2-2
CAWSVFYRNTGELFF
TGTGCCTGGAGTGTTTTCTATAGAAACACCGGGGAGCTGTTTTTT
>-|-|TRBV2|TRBJ2-5
CASSRFFLETQYF
TGTGCCAGCAGTCGTTTCTTTTTGGAGACCCAGTACTTC
>TRBD2|few|TRBV7-2|TRBJ2-7
CASSSGLAYEQYF
TGTGCCAGCAGCTCGGGACTAGCATACGAGCAGTACTTC
>-|-|TRBV5-1|TRBJ1-1
CASSLEAGAGTEAFF
TGCGCCAGCAGCTTGGAGGCGGGGGCGGGCACTGAAGCTTTCTTT
>-|once|TRBV4-3|TRBJ2-3
CASSQGWTLGKRASDTQYF
TGCGCCAGCAGCCAAGGGTGGACCTTGGGGAAGCGGGCCTCAGATACGCAGTATTTT
>-|-|TRBV5-8|TRBJ2-4
CASSPAGILAKNIQYF
TGTGCCAGCAGCCCCGCAGGGATCCTAGCCAAAAACATTCAGTACTTC
>-|-|TRBV5-1|TRBJ2-2
CATRAGDTGELFF
TGCGCCACCAGGGCAGGGGACACCGGGGAGCTGTTTTTT
>-|few|TRBV30|TRBJ1-6
CAGNRANSPLHF
TGTGCCGGTAACAGGGCTAATTCACCCCTCCACTTT
>-|-|TRBV13|TRBJ1-1
CASSLPTENTEAFF
TGTGCCAGCAGCCTACCTACAGAGAACACTGAAGCTTTCTTT
>TRBD1|few|TRBV12-5|TRBJ1-6
CASGDGTGGSPLHF
TGTGCTAGTGGTGACGGGACAGGGGGTTCACCCCTCCACTTT